Shown below are 16 T cell receptor beta chains from a single sample sequenced in a study of response to subunit inactivated influenza vaccine. TCRdb independently ran MiXCR on the RT-PCR reads; one entry per CDR3 protein. The sample records 500,000 to 600,000 distinct CDR3 sequences, 12% to 15% being singletons. Here the sequenced sample was PBMCs from blood, taken 11 to 12 days after vaccination. The source is a man in his fifties or sixties who received an inactivated influenza vaccine.

The genes are TRBV14 and TRBJ1-1; D is unresolved. The CDR3 loop spans 13 amino acids. The V gene's germline CDR1 is SGHDN and CDR2 FVKESK. V was trimmed by 1 base and J by 5 bases, leaving 8 bases between them. In DNA, the CDR3 is TGTGCCAGCAGCCAAGCCCCCGGAACTGAAGCTTTCTTT. Amino acid sequence: CASSQAPGTEAFF.

The chain employs TRBV28 and TRBJ2-7, with TRBD2 identical over 11 bases. V was clipped by 7 bases and J by 2 bases; unmatched bases: 16. The CDR3 is made up of 18 amino acids. Germline V gives CDR1 MDHEN, CDR2 SYDVKM. CDR3 amino acids: CASTSFPGTSGGAYEQYF. DNA of the CDR3: TGTGCCAGCACCTCTTTCCCCGGGACTAGCGGAGGAGCCTACGAGCAGTACTTC.

This clonotype came up a few times. This chain links TRBV6-5 with TRBJ2-5; 8 bases map to TRBD1. CDR1 is MNHEY, CDR2 SVGAGI, per germline. V trimming: 0 bases; J trimming: 5 bases; junction bases outside the gene matches: 5. The CDR3 is 15 residues long. The CDR3 DNA is TGTGCCAGCAGTTACTCGGGCAGGGGGCATGAGACCCAGTACTTC. Translation gives CASSYSGRGHETQYF.

Ten or more counts support this clonotype. This chain links TRBV7-8 with TRBJ2-2; TRBD2 matches 8 bases. The CDR3 totals 13 residues. The trim removed 7 bases at V and 4 bases at J, leaving 2 bases unmatched. Germline loops: CDR1 SGHVS, CDR2 FQNEAQ. Written as DNA, the CDR3 is TGTGCCAGCACGGGAGGGCTCACCGGGGAGCTGTTTTTT. This encodes CASTGGLTGELFF.

As concerns this clonotype: The junction departs from the called germline gene at one end, perhaps through a read error. This chain links TRBV20-1 with TRBJ2-4; TRBD2 agrees at 7 bases. The CDR3 runs to 13 residues. Per the germline V gene, CDR1 is DFQATT and CDR2 is SNEGSKA (reference sequence). This chain's CDR3 is CSGEGLTKNTQYF. In nucleotides, the CDR3 is TGCAGTGGGGAGGGTCTAACCAAAAACACTCAGTACTTC.

This clonotype was seen a handful of times. The chain carries TRBV6-6 and TRBJ2-2, with a weak D call TRBD1 (5 bases). This CDR3 has 13 residues. The germline V and J ends were trimmed by 6 bases and 5 bases, with 10 bases remaining between them. Germline CDR1 reads MNHNY; CDR2 reads SVGAGI (reference sequence). The DNA of the CDR3 is TGTGCCAGCAGACCGCAGGGTACCGGGGAGCTGTTTTTT. Its protein is CASRPQGTGELFF.

The rearrangement links TRBV7-2 to TRBJ2-5; D tentatively reads TRBD1 or TRBD2 (6 bases each). CDR3 size: 17 residues. The germline gives CDR1 SGHTA, CDR2 FQGNSA. V was trimmed by 5 bases and J by 4 bases, leaving 23 bases between them. The CDR3 region has the DNA TGTGCCAGCAGCCCCCGGTTAGTGGGGGGCTCCGGAGAGACCCAGTACTTC. The encoded protein is CASSPRLVGGSGETQYF.

Only a few counts were recorded for this clonotype. This chain links TRBV30 with TRBJ2-7, with TRBD2 identical over 13 bases. The CDR3 has 14 amino acids. Trimming cost V 4 bases and J 5 bases; bases outside gene matches: 5. CDR1 is GTSNPN and CDR2 is SVGIG in the germline V gene (reference sequence). The CDR3 DNA reads as TGTGCCTGGACCCCCGGGACTAGCGGGAACGAGCAGTACTTC. Its translation is CAWTPGTSGNEQYF.

The chain links TRBV5-1 to TRBJ1-3, with 8 bases that match TRBD1. CDR1 is SGHRS, CDR2 YFSETQ, per germline. The CDR3 is made up of 15 amino acids. Trimming took 4 bases from V and 8 from J; bases not matched to a gene: 11. This CDR3 reads CASSTGQGGTDTIYF. CDR3 coding DNA: TGCGCCAGCAGCACCGGACAGGGAGGGACGGACACCATATATTTT.

This clonotype was counted once. The gene calls are TRBV6-1 and TRBJ2-7; D may be TRBD2 (6 bases). Per the germline V gene, CDR1 is MNHNS and CDR2 is SASEGT. V lost 6 bases and J lost 6, with 15 bases in between. The CDR3 spans 13 residues. The CDR3 protein is CASRTGGRIEQYF. The CDR3 DNA is TGTGCCAGCAGAACTGGAGGGAGGATCGAGCAGTACTTC.

In its sample, this clonotype was seen many times. The CDR3 DNA reads as TGTGCCAGCAGCAAATCCGGACAGGGTGGCTTCACAGATACGCAGTATTTT. Its protein is CASSKSGQGGFTDTQYF. The chain couples TRBV7-9 to TRBJ2-3; the match to TRBD1 covers 8 bases. The germline V gene encodes CDR1 SEHNR and CDR2 FQNEAQ (reference sequence). V shed 5 bases and J 2 bases; nucleotides not matched to a gene: 12. This CDR3 is built from 17 residues.

This sequence joins TRBV10-2 and TRBJ1-5; D is undetermined. Trimming left V 3 bases short and J 5 bases short, with 11 bases between. CDR1 WSHSY and CDR2 SAAADI come from the germline V gene. This CDR3 has 14 amino acids. CDR3: CASSDWAEDQPQHF. In nucleotides, the CDR3 is TGCGCCAGCAGTGACTGGGCGGAAGATCAGCCCCAGCATTTT.

This chain links TRBV6-1 with TRBJ2-1, with 11 nucleotides matching TRBD2. The CDR3 is 15 amino acids. From germline, CDR1 is MNHNS and CDR2 SASEGT. J lost 6 bases, V lost 7 bases, and 8 bases had no gene match. The chain's CDR3 is CASTIAGGPINEQFF. The DNA for the CDR3 is TGTGCCAGCACCATAGCGGGAGGGCCAATCAATGAGCAGTTCTTC.

The V and J genes are TRBV27 and TRBJ1-6; TRBD1 matches at 7 bases. The ends lost 8 bases at V and 2 bases at J; junction bases unmatched: 6. Germline V gene lookup returns CDR1 MNHEY and CDR2 SMNVEV (reference sequence). This CDR3 contains 15 residues. CDR3 sequence (DNA): TGTGCCAGCGGCCGACAGGGAACCTATAATTCACCCCTCCACTTT. Its protein is CASGRQGTYNSPLHF.

The table lists this clonotype with a few counts. V gene TRBV2 combines with J gene TRBJ1-5; maybe TRBD1 (5 bases). V was pared by 4 bases and J by 5 bases, with 15 bases between. Germline CDR1 SNHLY, CDR2 FYNNEI. This CDR3 spans 15 amino acids. Written as DNA, the CDR3 is TGTGCCAGCAGTGCCCACCGGGACGGCTATCAGCCCCAGCATTTT. Translated: CASSAHRDGYQPQHF. The whole variable domain, remainder taken from reference TRBV2 and TRBJ1-5, is EPEVTQTPSHQVTQMGQEVILRCVPISNHLYFYWYRQILGQKVEFLVSFYNNEISEKSEIFDDQFSVERPDGSNFTLKIRSTKLEDSAMYFCASSAHRDGYQPQHFGDGTRLSIL.

The chain has TRBV11-2 and TRBJ1-5, with TRBD1 as a possible D gene (6 bases). CDR3 length: 14 amino acids. Germline V gene sequence: CDR1 SGHAT, CDR2 FQNNGV. With 5 bases removed from V and 3 bases from J, the gap between germline ends came to 11 bases. DNA for the CDR3: TGTGCCAGCAGCACCGACAGGTTCAATCAGCCCCAGCATTTT. Its translation is CASSTDRFNQPQHF.